These T cell receptor beta chains were read from a single sample in a study of human T cells and chemical hapten exposure. TCRdb re-derived calls from the RACE reads in MiXCR, one entry per CDR3 protein. The table lists 300,000 to 450,000 distinct CDR3 sequences, less than 6.5% of them singletons. Sequencing was performed on whole blood, taken in connection with sensitization to the hapten diphenylcyclopropenone (DPC). These receptor sequences come from a woman in her forties or fifties with alopecia areata. Some clones in this sample may be carry-over from other donors' samples. The CDR3 runs from the conserved cysteine through the conserved F or W. Fields, in order: J gene, V gene, CDR3 protein.

j_gene: TRBJ2-3
v_gene: TRBV10-3
CDR3aa: CASTGTPTDTQYF

j_gene: TRBJ2-7
v_gene: TRBV27
CDR3aa: CASSWGTGGYEQYF

j_gene: TRBJ1-6
v_gene: TRBV29-1
CDR3aa: CSVQDRLESPLHF

j_gene: TRBJ1-1
v_gene: TRBV7-9
CDR3aa: CASSGRGGTEAFF

j_gene: TRBJ2-2
v_gene: TRBV7-2
CDR3aa: CASSLRRGTGELFF

j_gene: TRBJ1-6
v_gene: TRBV5-4
CDR3aa: CASSFGSSPLHF

j_gene: TRBJ2-3
v_gene: TRBV20-1
CDR3aa: CSASSSGPSSGQYF

j_gene: TRBJ1-1
v_gene: TRBV7-9
CDR3aa: CASSLRGDTEAFF

j_gene: TRBJ2-7
v_gene: TRBV6-1
CDR3aa: CASSELGADRWGGEQYF

j_gene: TRBJ2-5
v_gene: TRBV5-1
CDR3aa: CASSRTGTSQETQYF

j_gene: TRBJ2-3
v_gene: TRBV9
CDR3aa: CASSVGGLTDTQYF

j_gene: TRBJ1-1
v_gene: TRBV12-5
CDR3aa: CASGLGRTEAFF

j_gene: TRBJ2-3
v_gene: TRBV10-2
CDR3aa: CASRSQGVGYF

j_gene: TRBJ1-5
v_gene: TRBV12-3/TRBV12-4
CDR3aa: CAASWRSNQPQHF

j_gene: TRBJ2-3
v_gene: TRBV5-4
CDR3aa: CASSPLEAPDTQYF

j_gene: TRBJ1-5
v_gene: TRBV2
CDR3aa: CASGQDQDQPQHF

j_gene: TRBJ2-1
v_gene: TRBV28
CDR3aa: CASSPPGNYNEQFF

j_gene: TRBJ1-1
v_gene: TRBV12-3/TRBV12-4
CDR3aa: CASLLTANTEAFF

j_gene: TRBJ2-3
v_gene: TRBV5-1
CDR3aa: CASSSLNTQYF

j_gene: TRBJ2-1
v_gene: TRBV29-1
CDR3aa: CSVSGGAEQFF

j_gene: TRBJ1-1
v_gene: TRBV29-1
CDR3aa: CSALGRVEAFF

j_gene: TRBJ2-5
v_gene: TRBV5-1
CDR3aa: CASSPLAGGRSETQYF

j_gene: TRBJ2-7
v_gene: TRBV29-1
CDR3aa: CSAVGQAYEQYF

j_gene: TRBJ2-3
v_gene: TRBV18
CDR3aa: CASSPQGGSTDTQYF

j_gene: TRBJ2-3
v_gene: TRBV7-6
CDR3aa: CASSVTGFGTDTQYF

j_gene: TRBJ1-1
v_gene: TRBV7-2
CDR3aa: CASSFRATNTEAFF

j_gene: TRBJ2-1
v_gene: TRBV29-1
CDR3aa: CSVDWVLAGGPNEQFF

j_gene: TRBJ2-5
v_gene: TRBV20-1
CDR3aa: CSAQEGGRRETQYF

j_gene: TRBJ1-2
v_gene: TRBV12-3/TRBV12-4
CDR3aa: CASSRWPDYGYTF

j_gene: TRBJ1-5
v_gene: TRBV6-2/TRBV6-3
CDR3aa: CASSYSYGYSNQPQHF

j_gene: TRBJ2-5
v_gene: TRBV12-3/TRBV12-4
CDR3aa: CASTQWGFQETQYF

j_gene: TRBJ2-7
v_gene: TRBV7-9
CDR3aa: CASSRTSGSLDEQYF

j_gene: TRBJ1-1
v_gene: TRBV4-1
CDR3aa: CASSQEAAQGGTEAFF

j_gene: TRBJ2-1
v_gene: TRBV6-5
CDR3aa: CASSKDRAEQFF

j_gene: TRBJ1-2
v_gene: TRBV5-1
CDR3aa: CASSYQGARDGYTF

j_gene: TRBJ2-2
v_gene: TRBV27
CDR3aa: CASRRTGGGGELFF